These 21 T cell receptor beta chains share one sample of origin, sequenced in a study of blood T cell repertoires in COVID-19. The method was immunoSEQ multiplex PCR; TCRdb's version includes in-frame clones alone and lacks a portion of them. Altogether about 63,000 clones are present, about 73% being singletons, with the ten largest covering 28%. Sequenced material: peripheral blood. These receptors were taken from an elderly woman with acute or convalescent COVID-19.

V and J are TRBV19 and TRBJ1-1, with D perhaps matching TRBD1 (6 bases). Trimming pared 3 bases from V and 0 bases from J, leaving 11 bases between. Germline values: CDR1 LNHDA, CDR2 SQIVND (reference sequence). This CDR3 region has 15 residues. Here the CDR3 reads CASSIAGAVNTEAFF. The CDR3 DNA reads TGTGCCAGTAGTATTGCGGGGGCCGTGAACACTGAAGCTTTCTTT.

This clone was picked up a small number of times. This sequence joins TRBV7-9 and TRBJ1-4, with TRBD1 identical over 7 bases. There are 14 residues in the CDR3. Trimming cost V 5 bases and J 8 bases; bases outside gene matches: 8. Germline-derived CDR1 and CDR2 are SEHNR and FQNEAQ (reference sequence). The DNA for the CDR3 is TGTGCCAGCAGCATGGGACAGTTAATCGAAAAACTGTTTTTT. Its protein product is CASSMGQLIEKLFF.

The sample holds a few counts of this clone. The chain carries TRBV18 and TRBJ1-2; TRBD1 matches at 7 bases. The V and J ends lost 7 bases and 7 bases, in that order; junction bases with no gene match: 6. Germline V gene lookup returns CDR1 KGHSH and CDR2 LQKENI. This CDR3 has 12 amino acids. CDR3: CASWGQSGGYTF. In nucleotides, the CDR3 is TGTGCCAGCTGGGGACAGTCGGGTGGCTACACCTTC.

CDR3 coding DNA: TGCGCCAGCAGCCACGCAGGGGGCTCCGGGACGGTCTCCTACGAGCAGTACTTC. Protein sequence: CASSHAGGSGTVSYEQYF. V and J are TRBV4-3 and TRBJ2-7; 8 positions match TRBD1. Germline V gives CDR1 LGHNA, CDR2 YSLEER. V was pared by 3 bases and J by 0 bases, with 13 bases of the junction left unmatched. This CDR3 spans 18 amino acids.

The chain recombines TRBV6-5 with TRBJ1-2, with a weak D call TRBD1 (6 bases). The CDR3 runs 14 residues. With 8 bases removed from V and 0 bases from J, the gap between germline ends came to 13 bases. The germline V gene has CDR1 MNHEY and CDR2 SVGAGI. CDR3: CASRRGLSNYGYTF. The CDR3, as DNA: TGTGCCAGCCGCAGGGGTCTATCTAACTATGGCTACACCTTC.

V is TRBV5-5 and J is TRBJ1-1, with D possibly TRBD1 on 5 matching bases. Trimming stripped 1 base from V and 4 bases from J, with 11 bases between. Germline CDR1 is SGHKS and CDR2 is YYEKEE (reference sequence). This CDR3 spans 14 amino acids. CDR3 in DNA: TGTGCCAGCAGCTTGCAGTTGGGGGGCACTGAAGCTTTCTTT. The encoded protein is CASSLQLGGTEAFF.

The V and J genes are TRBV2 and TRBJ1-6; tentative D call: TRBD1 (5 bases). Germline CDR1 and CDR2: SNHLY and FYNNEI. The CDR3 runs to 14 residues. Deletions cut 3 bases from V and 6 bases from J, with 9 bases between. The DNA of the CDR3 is TGTGCCAGCAGTGACCGGCAGGGTAATTCACCCCTCCACTTT. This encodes CASSDRQGNSPLHF.

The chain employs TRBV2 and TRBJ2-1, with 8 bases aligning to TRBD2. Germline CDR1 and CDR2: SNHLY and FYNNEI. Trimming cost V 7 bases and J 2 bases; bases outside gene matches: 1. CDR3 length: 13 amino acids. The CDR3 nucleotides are TGTGCCAGCACGGGAGGGCCCTACAATGAGCAGTTCTTC. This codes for CASTGGPYNEQFF. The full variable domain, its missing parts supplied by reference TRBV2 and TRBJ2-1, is EPEVTQTPSHQVTQMGQEVILRCVPISNHLYFYWYRQILGQKVEFLVSFYNNEISEKSEIFDDQFSVERPDGSNFTLKIRSTKLEDSAMYFCASTGGPYNEQFFGPGTRLTVL.

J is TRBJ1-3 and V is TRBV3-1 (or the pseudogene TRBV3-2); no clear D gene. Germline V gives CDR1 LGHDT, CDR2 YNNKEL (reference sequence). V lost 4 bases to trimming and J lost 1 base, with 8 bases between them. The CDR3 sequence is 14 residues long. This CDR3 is CASSPARSGNTIYF. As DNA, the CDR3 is TGTGCCAGCAGCCCGGCTAGGTCTGGAAACACCATATATTTT.

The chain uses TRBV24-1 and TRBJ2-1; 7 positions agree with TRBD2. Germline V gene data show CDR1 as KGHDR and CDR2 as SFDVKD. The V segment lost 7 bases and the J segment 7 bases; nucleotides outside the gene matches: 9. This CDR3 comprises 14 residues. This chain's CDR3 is CATRGGLAENEQFF. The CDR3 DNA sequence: TGTGCCACCAGGGGTGGGCTAGCGGAAAATGAGCAGTTCTTC.

The CDR3 nucleotides are TGTGCCAGCAGCGTAGCTGCGGGACGGGGCTACAATGAGCAGTTCTTC. Its protein product is CASSVAAGRGYNEQFF. The chain links TRBV9 to TRBJ2-1; D perhaps matches TRBD2 (6 bases). CDR3 length: 16 residues. The germline V and J ends were trimmed by 0 bases and 3 bases, with 13 bases remaining between them. Germline V lookup: CDR1 SGDLS, CDR2 YYNGEE.

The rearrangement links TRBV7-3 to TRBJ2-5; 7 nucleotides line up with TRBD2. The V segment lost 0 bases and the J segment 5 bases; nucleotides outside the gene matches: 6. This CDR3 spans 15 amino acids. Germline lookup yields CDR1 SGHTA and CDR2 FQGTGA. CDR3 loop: CASSLTGGFRETQYF. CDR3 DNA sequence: TGTGCCAGCAGCTTAACGGGGGGGTTTCGTGAGACCCAGTACTTC.

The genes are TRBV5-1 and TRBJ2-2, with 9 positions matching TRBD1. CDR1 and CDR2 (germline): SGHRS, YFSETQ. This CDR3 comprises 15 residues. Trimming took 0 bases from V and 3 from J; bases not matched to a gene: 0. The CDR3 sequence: CASSLGTGDTGELFF. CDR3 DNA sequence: TGCGCCAGCAGCTTGGGGACAGGGGACACCGGGGAGCTGTTTTTT. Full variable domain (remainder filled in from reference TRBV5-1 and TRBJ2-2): KAGVTQTPRYLIKTRGQQVTLSCSPISGHRSVSWYQQTPGQGLQFLFEYFSETQRNKGNFPGRFSGRQFSNSRSEMNVSTLELGDSALYLCASSLGTGDTGELFFGEGSRLTVL.

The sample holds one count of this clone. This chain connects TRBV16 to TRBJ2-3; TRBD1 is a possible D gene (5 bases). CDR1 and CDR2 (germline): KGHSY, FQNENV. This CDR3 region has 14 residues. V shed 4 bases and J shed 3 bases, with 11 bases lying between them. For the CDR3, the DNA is TGTGCCAGCAGCCGAACCCAGGGAACAGATACGCAGTATTTT. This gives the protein CASSRTQGTDTQYF.

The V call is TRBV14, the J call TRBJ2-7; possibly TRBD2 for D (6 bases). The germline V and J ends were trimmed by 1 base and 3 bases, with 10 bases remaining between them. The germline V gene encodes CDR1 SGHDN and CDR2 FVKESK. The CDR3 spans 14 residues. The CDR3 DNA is TGTGCCAGCAGCCAAGTCGGTAGCGGCTACGAGCAGTACTTC. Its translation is CASSQVGSGYEQYF.

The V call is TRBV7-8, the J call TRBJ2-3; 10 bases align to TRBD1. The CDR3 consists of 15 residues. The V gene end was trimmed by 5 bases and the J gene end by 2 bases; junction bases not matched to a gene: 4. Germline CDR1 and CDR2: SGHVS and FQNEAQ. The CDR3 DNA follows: TGTGCCAGCAGCCGGGACAGGGGACCCACAGATACGCAGTATTTT. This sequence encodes CASSRDRGPTDTQYF. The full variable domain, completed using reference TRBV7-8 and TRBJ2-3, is GAGVSQSPRYKVAKRGQDVALRCDPISGHVSLFWYQQALGQGPEFLTYFQNEAQLDKSGLPSDRFFAERPEGSVSTLKIQRTQQEDSAVYLCASSRDRGPTDTQYFGPGTRLTVL.

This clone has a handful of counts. CDR3 nucleotides: TGCGCCAGCACCGGAGCGTCTAGCGGTTCCTACGAGCAGTACTTC. Protein: CASTGASSGSYEQYF. The chain employs TRBV10-2 and TRBJ2-7, with 7 bases lining up with TRBD2. The CDR3 extends over 15 amino acids. V dropped 7 bases and J dropped 1; count of bases not matched to a gene: 10. The V gene's germline CDR1 is WSHSY and CDR2 SAAADI.

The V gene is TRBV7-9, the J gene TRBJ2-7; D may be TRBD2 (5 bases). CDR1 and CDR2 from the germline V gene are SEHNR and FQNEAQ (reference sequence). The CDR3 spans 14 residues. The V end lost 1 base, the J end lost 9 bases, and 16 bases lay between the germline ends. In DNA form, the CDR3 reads TGTGCCAGCAGCTTAGTTGCTAGCTCCTCGGGGCAGTACTTC. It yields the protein CASSLVASSSGQYF.

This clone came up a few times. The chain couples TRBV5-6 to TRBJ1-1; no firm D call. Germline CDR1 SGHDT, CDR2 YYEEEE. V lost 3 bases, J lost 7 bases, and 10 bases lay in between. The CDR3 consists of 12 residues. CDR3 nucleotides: TGTGCCAGCAGCTCTACACGGGTTGAAGCTTTCTTT. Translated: CASSSTRVEAFF.

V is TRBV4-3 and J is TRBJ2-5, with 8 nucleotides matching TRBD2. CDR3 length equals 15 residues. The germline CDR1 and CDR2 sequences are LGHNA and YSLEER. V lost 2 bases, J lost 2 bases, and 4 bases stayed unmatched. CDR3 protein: CASSQFGTSQETQYF. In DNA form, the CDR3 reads TGCGCCAGCAGCCAATTCGGGACTAGTCAAGAGACCCAGTACTTC.

As DNA, the CDR3 is TGTGCCAGCAGTTTTTTAGCGGGTTTGGACACCGGGGAGCTGTTTTTT. Residues: CASSFLAGLDTGELFF. The V call is TRBV6-2 or TRBV6-3, the J call TRBJ2-2; 7 nucleotides match TRBD2. Trimming removed 4 bases from V and 3 bases from J; junction bases left unmatched: 8. The V gene's germline CDR1 is MNHEY and CDR2 SVGEGT. The CDR3 sequence is 16 residues long.